This is a list of T cell receptor beta chains from one sample in a study of blood T cell repertoires in COVID-19. Generated by immunoSEQ multiplex PCR, the TCRdb table keeps only in-frame clones and is missing some. This table has some 170,000 clones, around 80% appearing once. Material: PBMCs or T cells enriched from blood (not recorded which). Receptors were obtained from a man aged 50 to 60 who had recovered from COVID-19. CDR3s include the opening cysteine and the closing phenylalanine or tryptophan. Fields, in order: J gene, V gene, clone size, D gene, CDR3 protein, CDR3 DNA. The D gene is left open where the match is weak. Expanded clones are given a class, and other clones once, few, many or no size at all.

TRBJ1-1	TRBV10-2	NA	NA	CASSPRQENTEAFF	TGCGCCAGCAGCCCAAGGCAGGAGAACACTGAAGCTTTCTTT
TRBJ1-4	TRBV5-5	once	TRBD1	CASSLGRQGSEKLFF	TGTGCCAGCAGCTTGGGGCGACAGGGATCCGAAAAACTGTTTTTT
TRBJ2-7	TRBV13	NA	NA	CASSLKAGADYEQYF	TGTGCCAGCAGCTTAAAGGCGGGGGCGGACTACGAGCAGTACTTC
TRBJ1-5	TRBV10-3	NA	NA	CATAGINQPQHF	TGTGCCACCGCAGGCATCAATCAGCCCCAGCATTTT
TRBJ1-2	TRBV28	NA	TRBD1	CASSPGTGRYGYTF	TGTGCCAGCAGTCCAGGGACAGGGCGTTATGGCTACACCTTC
TRBJ1-2	TRBV18	once	NA	CASSINAVDNYGYTF	TGTGCCAGCTCCATAAATGCGGTGGATAACTATGGCTACACCTTC
TRBJ2-3	TRBV5-1	NA	TRBD2	CASSGLAGGQSTADTQYF	TGCGCCAGCAGTGGGCTAGCGGGGGGTCAGTCCACCGCAGATACGCAGTATTTT
TRBJ2-5	TRBV5-4	NA	TRBD1	CASSPGQEETQYF	TGTGCCAGCAGCCCTGGACAGGAGGAGACCCAGTACTTC
TRBJ1-2	TRBV5-1	NA	TRBD1	CASSRGTGTNLGLNYGYTF	TGCGCCAGCAGCCGTGGGACAGGGACCAATTTAGGGCTGAACTATGGCTACACCTTC
TRBJ1-2	TRBV14	NA	NA	CASSQDRAGKTTF	TGTGCCAGCAGCCAAGATCGGGCAGGGAAGACTACCTTC
TRBJ2-5	TRBV10-3	NA	NA	CAISEAGTQYF	TGTGCCATCAGTGAGGCGGGGACCCAGTACTTC
TRBJ2-4	TRBV10-3	few	NA	CAISEAGNYKNIQYF	TGTGCCATCAGTGAGGCAGGGAATTACAAAAACATTCAGTACTTC
TRBJ2-2	TRBV11-3	NA	TRBD1	CASSWGTGLTGELFF	TGTGCCAGCAGCTGGGGGACAGGGCTAACCGGGGAGCTGTTTTTT
TRBJ1-4	TRBV20-1	once	NA	CSASQQGQNEKLFF	TGCAGTGCTAGTCAGCAGGGCCAAAATGAAAAACTGTTTTTT
TRBJ1-1	TRBV11-1	NA	NA	CASSPGRGGFRTEAFF	TGTGCCAGCAGCCCCGGACGAGGGGGTTTTCGGACTGAAGCTTTCTTT
TRBJ1-2	TRBV3-1/TRBV3-2	NA	NA	CASSDRQAGYTF	TGTGCCAGCAGCGATCGACAGGCCGGCTACACCTTC
TRBJ2-1	TRBV10-1	once	NA	CASSESGSYNEQFF	TGCGCCAGCAGTGAGTCGGGCAGTTACAATGAGCAGTTCTTC
TRBJ2-5	TRBV4-2	NA	NA	CASSRSWRGVQETQYF	TGTGCCAGCAGCCGTTCTTGGAGGGGCGTACAAGAGACCCAGTACTTC
TRBJ1-4	TRBV18	NA	NA	CASSPGLRGSGSNEKLFF	TGTGCCAGCTCACCAGGATTAAGGGGGAGTGGATCTAATGAAAAACTGTTTTTT
TRBJ2-7	TRBV2	NA	TRBD1	CASGNGDRAPYEQYF	TGTGCCAGCGGCAATGGAGACAGGGCGCCCTACGAGCAGTACTTC
TRBJ2-7	TRBV11-2	NA	NA	CASSLRGDTYEQYF	TGTGCCAGCAGCTTGCGTGGTGATACCTACGAGCAGTACTTC
TRBJ1-2	TRBV5-1	NA	TRBD1	CASSLVGEQTGSGYTF	TGCGCCAGCAGCTTGGTAGGGGAACAGACAGGGTCTGGCTACACCTTC
TRBJ1-5	TRBV19	few	TRBD1	CASSIRTGYSNQPQHF	TGTGCCAGTAGTATCCGGACAGGTTATAGCAATCAGCCCCAGCATTTT
TRBJ2-7	TRBV4-1	NA	NA	CASSRTEAATYEQYF	TGCGCCAGCAGCCGCACCGAGGCGGCAACCTACGAGCAGTACTTC
TRBJ2-1	TRBV28	NA	NA	CASRKGGGAYNEQFF	TGTGCCAGCAGGAAGGGGGGGGGTGCCTACAATGAGCAGTTCTTC
TRBJ2-3	TRBV13	NA	NA	CASSTSETDTQYF	TGTGCCAGCAGCACATCAGAAACAGATACGCAGTATTTT
TRBJ2-1	TRBV7-9	NA	TRBD1	CASSNTGTGVRDEQFF	TGTGCCAGCAGCAACACCGGGACAGGGGTTAGAGATGAGCAGTTCTTC
TRBJ2-7	TRBV6-5	NA	NA	CASSSSIDYEQYF	TGTGCCAGCAGTTCCAGTATTGACTACGAGCAGTACTTC
TRBJ1-4	TRBV4-1	NA	NA	CASSTATNEKLFF	TGCGCCAGCTCGACAGCAACTAATGAAAAACTGTTTTTT
TRBJ1-3	TRBV5-8	NA	NA	CASSSWAGGNTIYF	TGTGCCAGCAGCAGTTGGGCTGGTGGAAACACCATATATTTT
TRBJ1-2	TRBV7-9	NA	TRBD1	CASSSAGTGYHYGYTF	TGTGCCAGCAGCTCGGCCGGGACAGGGTACCACTATGGCTACACCTTC
TRBJ2-7	TRBV12-3/TRBV12-4	NA	NA	CASSSRNTYEQYF	TGTGCCAGCAGTTCCAGGAATACCTACGAGCAGTACTTC
TRBJ2-2	TRBV5-1	NA	NA	CASSLSLTNTGELFF	TGCGCCAGCAGCTTGTCGCTAACGAACACCGGGGAGCTGTTTTTT
TRBJ2-7	TRBV7-8	NA	NA	CASRAAGTYEQYF	TGTGCCAGCAGGGCGGCGGGGACCTACGAGCAGTACTTC
TRBJ1-5	TRBV28	NA	NA	CASSLVLSNQPQHF	TGTGCCAGCAGTTTAGTTCTTAGCAATCAGCCCCAGCATTTT
TRBJ2-3	TRBV5-1	NA	TRBD1	CASSYGTGRDTDTQYF	TGCGCCAGCAGCTATGGGACAGGGAGGGACACAGATACGCAGTATTTT
TRBJ2-2	TRBV7-6	NA	NA	CASSAGSGELFF	TGTGCCAGCAGCGCCGGTTCCGGGGAGCTGTTTTTT
TRBJ1-6	TRBV14	NA	TRBD1	CASSQTPDRGYNSPLHF	TGTGCCAGCAGCCAAACCCCGGACAGGGGATATAATTCACCCCTCCACTTT
TRBJ2-5	TRBV18	once	NA	CATSNLREETQYF	TGTGCCACCTCCAACCTACGAGAGGAGACCCAGTACTTC
TRBJ2-5	TRBV11-3	NA	NA	CASSLNVKETQYF	TGTGCCAGCAGCCTAAATGTAAAAGAGACCCAGTACTTC
TRBJ1-2	TRBV3-1/TRBV3-2	NA	TRBD1	CASSGGSGTGGYTF	TGTGCCAGCAGCGGAGGATCCGGGACAGGGGGCTACACCTTC
TRBJ2-1	TRBV5-1	NA	TRBD1	CASSLKGAEGVGEQFF	TGCGCCAGCAGTTTGAAGGGGGCGGAAGGTGTCGGTGAGCAGTTCTTC
TRBJ1-1	TRBV11-2	NA	TRBD1	CASSQIRHTIAGTGSTQKVLEAFF	TGTGCCAGCAGTCAAATCCGACACACGATAGCCGGGACAGGGTCCACTCAAAAAGTACTTGAAGCTTTCTTT